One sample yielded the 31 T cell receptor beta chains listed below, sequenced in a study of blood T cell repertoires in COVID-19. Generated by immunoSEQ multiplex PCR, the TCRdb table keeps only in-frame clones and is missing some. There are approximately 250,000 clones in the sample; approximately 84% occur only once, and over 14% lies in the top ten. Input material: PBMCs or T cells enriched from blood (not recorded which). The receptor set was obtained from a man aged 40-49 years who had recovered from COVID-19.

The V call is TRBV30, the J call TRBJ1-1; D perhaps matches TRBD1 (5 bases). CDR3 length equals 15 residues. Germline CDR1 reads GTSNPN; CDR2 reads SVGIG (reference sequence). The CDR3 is CAMGKGRFGDTEAFF. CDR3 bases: TGTGCTATGGGAAAGGGGAGGTTCGGGGACACTGAAGCTTTCTTT.

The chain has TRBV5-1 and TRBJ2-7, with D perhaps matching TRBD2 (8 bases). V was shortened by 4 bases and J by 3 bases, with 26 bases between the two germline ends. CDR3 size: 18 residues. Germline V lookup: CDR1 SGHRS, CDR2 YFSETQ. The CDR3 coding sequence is TGCGCCAGCAGCGTCTCGGGACAGAGCTTAGCGGGAATCTACGAGCAGTACTTC. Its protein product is CASSVSGQSLAGIYEQYF.

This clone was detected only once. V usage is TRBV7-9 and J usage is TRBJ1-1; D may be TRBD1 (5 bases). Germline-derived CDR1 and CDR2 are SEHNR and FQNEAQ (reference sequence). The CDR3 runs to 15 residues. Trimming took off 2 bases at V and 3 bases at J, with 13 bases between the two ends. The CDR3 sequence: CASSLLPRVDTEAFF. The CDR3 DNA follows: TGTGCCAGCAGCTTACTGCCCAGGGTTGACACTGAAGCTTTCTTT.

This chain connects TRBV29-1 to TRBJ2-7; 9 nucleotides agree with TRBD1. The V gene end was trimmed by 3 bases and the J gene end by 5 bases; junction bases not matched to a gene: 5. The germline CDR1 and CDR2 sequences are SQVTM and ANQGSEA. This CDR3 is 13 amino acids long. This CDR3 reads CSVEGTGPNEQYF. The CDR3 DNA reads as TGCAGCGTTGAGGGGACAGGGCCAAACGAGCAGTACTTC.

The CDR3 DNA reads TGTGCCAGCAGCCGAGACACAGGGTTCGGCTACACCTTC. It translates to CASSRDTGFGYTF. V usage is TRBV3-1 (or the pseudogene TRBV3-2) and J usage is TRBJ1-2, with D possibly being TRBD1 (6 bases). The CDR3 is 13 amino acids. The germline CDR1 and CDR2 sequences are LGHDT and YNNKEL (reference sequence). V was pared by 4 bases and J by 8 bases, with 14 bases between.

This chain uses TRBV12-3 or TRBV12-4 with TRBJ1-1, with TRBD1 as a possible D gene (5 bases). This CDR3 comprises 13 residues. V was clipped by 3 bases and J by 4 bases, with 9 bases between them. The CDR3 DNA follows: TGTGCCAGCAGTTTCTCGCAGGGCACTGAAGCTTTCTTT. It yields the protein CASSFSQGTEAFF.

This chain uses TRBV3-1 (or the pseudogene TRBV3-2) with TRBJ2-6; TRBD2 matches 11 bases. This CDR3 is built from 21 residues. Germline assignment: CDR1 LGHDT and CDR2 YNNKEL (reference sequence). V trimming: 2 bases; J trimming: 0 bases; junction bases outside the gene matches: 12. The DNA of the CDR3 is TGTGCCAGCAGCCAACGGAAGACTAGCGGGGTTGCCTACTCTGGGGCCAACGTCCTGACTTTC. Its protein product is CASSQRKTSGVAYSGANVLTF.

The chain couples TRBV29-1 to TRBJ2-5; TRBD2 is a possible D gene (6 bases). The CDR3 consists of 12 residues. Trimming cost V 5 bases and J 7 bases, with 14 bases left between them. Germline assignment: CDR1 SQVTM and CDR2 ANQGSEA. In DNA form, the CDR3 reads TGCAGCGTTTACCGGGACTCAGGGACCCAGTACTTC. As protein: CSVYRDSGTQYF.

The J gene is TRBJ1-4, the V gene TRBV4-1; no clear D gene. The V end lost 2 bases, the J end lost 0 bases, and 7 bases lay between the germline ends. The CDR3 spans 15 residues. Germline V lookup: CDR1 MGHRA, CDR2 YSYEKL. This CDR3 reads CASSQPGSTNEKLFF. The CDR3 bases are TGCGCCAGCAGCCAACCAGGATCAACTAATGAAAAACTGTTTTTT.

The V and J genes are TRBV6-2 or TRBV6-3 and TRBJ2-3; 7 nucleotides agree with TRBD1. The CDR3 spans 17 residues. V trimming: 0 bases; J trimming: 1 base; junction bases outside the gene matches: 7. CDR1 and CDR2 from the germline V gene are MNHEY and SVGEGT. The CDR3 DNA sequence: TGTGCCAGCAGTTACTCCTGGACAGGTGACCGCACAGATACGCAGTATTTT. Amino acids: CASSYSWTGDRTDTQYF.

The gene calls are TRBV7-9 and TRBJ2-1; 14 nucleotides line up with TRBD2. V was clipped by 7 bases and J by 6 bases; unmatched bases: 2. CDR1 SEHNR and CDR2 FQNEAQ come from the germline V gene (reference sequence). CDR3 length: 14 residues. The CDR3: CASIGTSGSNEQFF. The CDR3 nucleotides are TGTGCCAGCATCGGGACTAGCGGGAGCAATGAGCAGTTCTTC.

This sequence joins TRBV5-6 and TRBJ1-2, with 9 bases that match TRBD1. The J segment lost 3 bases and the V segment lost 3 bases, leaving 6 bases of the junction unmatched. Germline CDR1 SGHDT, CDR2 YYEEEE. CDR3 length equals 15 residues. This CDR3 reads CASSSGTGIYYGYTF. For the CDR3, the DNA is TGTGCCAGCAGCTCCGGGACAGGGATCTACTATGGCTACACCTTC.

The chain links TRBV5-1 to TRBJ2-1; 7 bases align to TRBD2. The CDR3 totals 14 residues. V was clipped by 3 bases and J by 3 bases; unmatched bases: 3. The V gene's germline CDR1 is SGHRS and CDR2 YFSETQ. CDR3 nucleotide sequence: TGCGCCAGCAGCTCCCTAGCGGTCTACAATGAGCAGTTCTTC. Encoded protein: CASSSLAVYNEQFF.

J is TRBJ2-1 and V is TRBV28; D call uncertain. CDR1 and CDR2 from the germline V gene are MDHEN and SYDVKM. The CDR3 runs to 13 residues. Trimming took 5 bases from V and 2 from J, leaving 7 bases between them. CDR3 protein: CASSPTPYNEQFF. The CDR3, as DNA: TGTGCCAGCAGTCCTACCCCCTACAATGAGCAGTTCTTC.

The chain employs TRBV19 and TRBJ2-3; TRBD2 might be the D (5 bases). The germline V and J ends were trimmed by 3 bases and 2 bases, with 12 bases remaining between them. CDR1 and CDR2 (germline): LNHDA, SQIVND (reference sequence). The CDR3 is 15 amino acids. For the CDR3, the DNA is TGTGCCAGTAGTATCTATCGGGAAAACACAGATACGCAGTATTTT. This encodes CASSIYRENTDTQYF.

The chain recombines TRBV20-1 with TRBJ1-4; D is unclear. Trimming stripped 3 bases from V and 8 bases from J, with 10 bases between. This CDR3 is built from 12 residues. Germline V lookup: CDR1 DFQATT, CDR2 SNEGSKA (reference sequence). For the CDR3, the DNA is TGCAGTGCTAGTCCACAGAGAGAAAAACTGTTTTTT. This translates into CSASPQREKLFF.

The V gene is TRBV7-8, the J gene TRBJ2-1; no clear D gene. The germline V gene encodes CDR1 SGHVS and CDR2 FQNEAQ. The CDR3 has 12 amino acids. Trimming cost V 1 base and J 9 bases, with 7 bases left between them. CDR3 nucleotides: TGTGCCAGCAGCTTAGGAGTTATTGAGCAGTTCTTC. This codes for CASSLGVIEQFF.

For the CDR3, the DNA is TGTGCCAGCGGACGGGGGGAGAACACCGGGGAGCTGTTTTTT. This gives the protein CASGRGENTGELFF. V usage is TRBV4-2 and J usage is TRBJ2-2; 7 nucleotides agree with TRBD2. CDR3 length: 14 amino acids. Germline CDR1 is LGHNA and CDR2 is YNFKEQ. Trimming at V came to 8 bases and at J to 1 base, leaving 4 bases not matched to a gene.

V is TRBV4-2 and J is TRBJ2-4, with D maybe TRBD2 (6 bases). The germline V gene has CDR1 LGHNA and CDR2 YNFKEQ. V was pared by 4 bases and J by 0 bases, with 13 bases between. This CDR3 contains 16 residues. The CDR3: CASSPAAGLAKNIQYF. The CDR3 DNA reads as TGTGCCAGCAGCCCTGCAGCGGGTCTAGCCAAAAACATTCAGTACTTC.

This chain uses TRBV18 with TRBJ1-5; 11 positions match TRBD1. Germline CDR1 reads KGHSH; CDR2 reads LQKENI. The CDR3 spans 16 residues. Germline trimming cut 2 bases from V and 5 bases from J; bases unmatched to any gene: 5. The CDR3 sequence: CASSPFSGQGDQPQHF. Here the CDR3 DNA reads TGTGCCAGCTCACCATTCTCGGGACAGGGGGATCAGCCCCAGCATTTT.

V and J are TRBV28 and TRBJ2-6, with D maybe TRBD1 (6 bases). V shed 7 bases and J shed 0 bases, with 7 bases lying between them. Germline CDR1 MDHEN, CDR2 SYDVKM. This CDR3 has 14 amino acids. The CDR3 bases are TGTGCCAGCAAAGGGGGCTCTGGGGCCAACGTCCTGACTTTC. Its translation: CASKGGSGANVLTF.

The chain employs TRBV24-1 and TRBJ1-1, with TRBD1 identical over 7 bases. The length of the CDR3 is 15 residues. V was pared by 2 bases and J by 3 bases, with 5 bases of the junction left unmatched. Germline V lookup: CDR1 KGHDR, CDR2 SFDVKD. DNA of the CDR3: TGTGCCACCAGTGATTCCGGCAGGGGGGACACTGAAGCTTTCTTT. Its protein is CATSDSGRGDTEAFF.

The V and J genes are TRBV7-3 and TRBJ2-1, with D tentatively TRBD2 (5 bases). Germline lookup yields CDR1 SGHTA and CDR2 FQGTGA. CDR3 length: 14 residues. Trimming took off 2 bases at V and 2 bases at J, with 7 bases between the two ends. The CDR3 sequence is CASSLYGAYNEQFF. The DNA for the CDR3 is TGTGCCAGCAGCTTATACGGGGCCTACAATGAGCAGTTCTTC. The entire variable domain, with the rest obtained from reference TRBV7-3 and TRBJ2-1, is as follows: GAGVSQTPSNKVTEKGKYVELRCDPISGHTALYWYRQSLGQGPEFLIYFQGTGAADDSGLPNDRFFAVRPEGSVSTLKIQRTERGDSAVYLCASSLYGAYNEQFFGPGTRLTVL.

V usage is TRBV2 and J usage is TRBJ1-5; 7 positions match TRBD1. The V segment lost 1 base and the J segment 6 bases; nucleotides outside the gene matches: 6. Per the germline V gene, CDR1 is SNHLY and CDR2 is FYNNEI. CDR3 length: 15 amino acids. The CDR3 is CASSEGQGGVQPQHF. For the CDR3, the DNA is TGTGCCAGCAGTGAAGGACAGGGAGGAGTTCAGCCCCAGCATTTT.

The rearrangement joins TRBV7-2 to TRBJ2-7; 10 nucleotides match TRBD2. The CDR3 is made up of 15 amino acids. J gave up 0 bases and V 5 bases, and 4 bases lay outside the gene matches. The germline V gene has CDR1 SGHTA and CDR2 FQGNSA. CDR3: CASSPASGSSYEQYF. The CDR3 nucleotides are TGTGCCAGCAGCCCCGCTAGCGGGAGCTCCTACGAGCAGTACTTC.

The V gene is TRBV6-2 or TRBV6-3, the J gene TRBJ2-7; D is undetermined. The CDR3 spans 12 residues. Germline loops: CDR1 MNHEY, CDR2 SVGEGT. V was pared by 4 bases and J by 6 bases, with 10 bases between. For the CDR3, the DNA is TGTGCCAGCAGTTCCCCGTATTCCGAGCAGTACTTC. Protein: CASSSPYSEQYF.

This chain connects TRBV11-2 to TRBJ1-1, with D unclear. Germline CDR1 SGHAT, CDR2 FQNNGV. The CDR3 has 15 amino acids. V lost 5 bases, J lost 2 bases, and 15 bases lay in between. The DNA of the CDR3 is TGTGCCAGCAGCCCTACGGCCAGGTTTAACACTGAAGCTTTCTTT. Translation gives CASSPTARFNTEAFF.

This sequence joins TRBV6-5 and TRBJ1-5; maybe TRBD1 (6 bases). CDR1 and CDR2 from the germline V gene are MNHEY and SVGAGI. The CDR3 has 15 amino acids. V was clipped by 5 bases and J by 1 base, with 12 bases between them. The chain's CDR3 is CASSPGTPSNQPQHF. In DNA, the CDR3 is TGTGCCAGCAGTCCGGGGACACCCAGCAATCAGCCCCAGCATTTT.

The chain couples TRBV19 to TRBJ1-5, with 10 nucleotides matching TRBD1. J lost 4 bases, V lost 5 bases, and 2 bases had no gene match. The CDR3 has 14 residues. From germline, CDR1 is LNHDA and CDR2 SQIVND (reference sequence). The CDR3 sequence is CASSGGQGNQPQHF. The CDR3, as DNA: TGTGCCAGTAGTGGGGGACAGGGGAATCAGCCCCAGCATTTT.

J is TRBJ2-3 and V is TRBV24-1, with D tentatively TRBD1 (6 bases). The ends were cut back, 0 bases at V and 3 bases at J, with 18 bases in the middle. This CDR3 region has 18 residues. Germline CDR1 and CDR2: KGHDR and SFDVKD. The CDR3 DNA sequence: TGTGCCACCAGTGATTTGATGACGGGCCAGGGGATAACAGATACGCAGTATTTT. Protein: CATSDLMTGQGITDTQYF.

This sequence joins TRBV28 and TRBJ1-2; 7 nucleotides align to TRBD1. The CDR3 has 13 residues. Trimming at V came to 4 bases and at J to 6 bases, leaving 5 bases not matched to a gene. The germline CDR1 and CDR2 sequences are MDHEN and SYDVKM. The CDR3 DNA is TGTGCCAGCAGTTCGCAGGGGGATGATGGCTACACCTTC. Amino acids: CASSSQGDDGYTF.